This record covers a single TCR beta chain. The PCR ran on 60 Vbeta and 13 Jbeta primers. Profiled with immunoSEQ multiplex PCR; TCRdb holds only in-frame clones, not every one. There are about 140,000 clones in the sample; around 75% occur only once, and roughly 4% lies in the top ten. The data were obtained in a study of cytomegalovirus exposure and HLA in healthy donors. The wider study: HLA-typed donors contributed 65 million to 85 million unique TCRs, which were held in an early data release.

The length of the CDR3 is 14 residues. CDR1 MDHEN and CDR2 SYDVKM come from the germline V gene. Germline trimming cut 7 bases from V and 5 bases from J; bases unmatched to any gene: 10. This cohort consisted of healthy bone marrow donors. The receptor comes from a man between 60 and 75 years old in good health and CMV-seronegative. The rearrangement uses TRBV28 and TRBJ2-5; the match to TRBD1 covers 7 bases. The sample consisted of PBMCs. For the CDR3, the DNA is TGTGCCAGCACCTCGGGACAGTTTTCGGAGACCCAGTACTTC. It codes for CASTSGQFSETQYF.